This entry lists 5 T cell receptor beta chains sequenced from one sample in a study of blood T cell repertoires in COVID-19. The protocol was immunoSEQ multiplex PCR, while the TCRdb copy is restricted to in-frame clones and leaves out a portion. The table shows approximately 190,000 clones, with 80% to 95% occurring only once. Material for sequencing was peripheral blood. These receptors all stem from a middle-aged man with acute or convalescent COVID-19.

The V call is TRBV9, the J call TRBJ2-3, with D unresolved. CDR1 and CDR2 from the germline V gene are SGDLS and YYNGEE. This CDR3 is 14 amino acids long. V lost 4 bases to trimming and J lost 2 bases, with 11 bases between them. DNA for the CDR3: TGTGCCAGCAGCATTAGCAGCCCCACAGATACGCAGTATTTT. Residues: CASSISSPTDTQYF.

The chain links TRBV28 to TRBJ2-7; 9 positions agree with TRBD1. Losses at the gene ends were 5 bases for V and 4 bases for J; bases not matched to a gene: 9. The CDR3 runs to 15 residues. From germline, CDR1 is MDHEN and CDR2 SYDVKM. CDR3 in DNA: TGTGCCAGCAGTCCCCCCCAGGACAGGGGATACGAGCAGTACGTC. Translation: CASSPPQDRGYEQYV.

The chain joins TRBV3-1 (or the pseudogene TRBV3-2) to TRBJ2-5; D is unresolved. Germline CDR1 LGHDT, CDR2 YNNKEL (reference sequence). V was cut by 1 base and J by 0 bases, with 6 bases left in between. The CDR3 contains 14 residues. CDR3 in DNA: TGTGCCAGCAGCCAAGCTGTCCACCAAGAGACCCAGTACTTC. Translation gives CASSQAVHQETQYF.

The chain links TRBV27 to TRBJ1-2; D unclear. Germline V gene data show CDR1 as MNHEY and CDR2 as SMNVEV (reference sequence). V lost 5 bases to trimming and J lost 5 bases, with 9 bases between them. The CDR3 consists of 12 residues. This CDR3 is CASSDGWYGYTF. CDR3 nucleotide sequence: TGTGCCAGCAGTGACGGGTGGTATGGCTACACCTTC.

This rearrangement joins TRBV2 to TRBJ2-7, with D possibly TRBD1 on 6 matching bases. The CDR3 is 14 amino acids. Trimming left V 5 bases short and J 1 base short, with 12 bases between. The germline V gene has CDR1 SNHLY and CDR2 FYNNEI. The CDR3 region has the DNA TGTGCCAGCAGTCCCGGGACACCGTCCTACGAGCAGTACTTC. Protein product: CASSPGTPSYEQYF.